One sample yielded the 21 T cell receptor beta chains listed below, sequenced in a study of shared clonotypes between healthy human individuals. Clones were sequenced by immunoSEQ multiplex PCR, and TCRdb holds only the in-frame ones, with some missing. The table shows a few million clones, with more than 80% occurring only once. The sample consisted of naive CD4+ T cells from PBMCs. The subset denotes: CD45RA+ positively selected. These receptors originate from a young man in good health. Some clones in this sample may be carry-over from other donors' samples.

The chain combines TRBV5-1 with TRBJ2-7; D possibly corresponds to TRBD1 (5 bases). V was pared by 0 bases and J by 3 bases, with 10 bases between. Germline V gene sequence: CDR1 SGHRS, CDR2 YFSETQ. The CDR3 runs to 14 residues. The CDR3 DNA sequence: TGCGCCAGCAGCTTGGTCAGGGATCACTACGAGCAGTACTTC. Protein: CASSLVRDHYEQYF.

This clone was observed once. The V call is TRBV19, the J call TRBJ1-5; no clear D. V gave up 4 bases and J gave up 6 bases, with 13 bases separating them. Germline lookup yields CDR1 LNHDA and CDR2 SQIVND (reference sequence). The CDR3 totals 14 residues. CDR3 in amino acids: CASSKGVLGQPQHF. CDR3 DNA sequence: TGTGCCAGTAGTAAAGGCGTTCTAGGTCAGCCCCAGCATTTT. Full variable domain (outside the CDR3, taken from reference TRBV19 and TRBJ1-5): DGGITQSPKYLFRKEGQNVTLSCEQNLNHDAMYWYRQDPGQGLRLIYYSQIVNDFQKGDIAEGYSVSREKKESFPLTVTSAQKNPTAFYLCASSKGVLGQPQHFGDGTRLSIL.

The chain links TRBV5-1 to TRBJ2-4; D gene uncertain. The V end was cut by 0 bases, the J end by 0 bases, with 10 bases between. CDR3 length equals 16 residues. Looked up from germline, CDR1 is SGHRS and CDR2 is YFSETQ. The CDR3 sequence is CASSLAPGQAKNIQYF. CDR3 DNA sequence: TGCGCCAGCAGCTTGGCGCCCGGGCAAGCCAAAAACATTCAGTACTTC.

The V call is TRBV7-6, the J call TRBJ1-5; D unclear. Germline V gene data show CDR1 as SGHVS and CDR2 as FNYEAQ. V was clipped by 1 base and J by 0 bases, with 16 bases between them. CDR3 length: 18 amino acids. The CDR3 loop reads CASSLEEQPFYSNQPQHF. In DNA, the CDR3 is TGTGCCAGCAGCTTAGAGGAACAGCCATTTTATAGCAATCAGCCCCAGCATTTT.

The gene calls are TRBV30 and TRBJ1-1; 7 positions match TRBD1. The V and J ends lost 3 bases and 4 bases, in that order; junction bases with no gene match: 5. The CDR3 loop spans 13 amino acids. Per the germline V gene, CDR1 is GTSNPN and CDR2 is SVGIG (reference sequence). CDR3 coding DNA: TGTGCCTGGAGAAAACAGGGGAGCACTGAAGCTTTCTTT. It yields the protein CAWRKQGSTEAFF. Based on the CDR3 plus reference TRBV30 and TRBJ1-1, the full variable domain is SQTIHQWPATLVQPVGSPLSLECTVEGTSNPNLYWYRQAAGRGLQLLFYSVGIGQISSEVPQNLSASRPQDRQFILSSKKLLLSDSGFYLCAWRKQGSTEAFFGQGTRLTVV.

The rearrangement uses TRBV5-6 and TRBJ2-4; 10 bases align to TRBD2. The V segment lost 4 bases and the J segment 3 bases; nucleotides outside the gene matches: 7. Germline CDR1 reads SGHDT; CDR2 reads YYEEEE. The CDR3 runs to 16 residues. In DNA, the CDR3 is TGTGCCAGCAGCCCTAGCGGGAGAGGGGTCAAAAACATTCAGTACTTC. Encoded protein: CASSPSGRGVKNIQYF. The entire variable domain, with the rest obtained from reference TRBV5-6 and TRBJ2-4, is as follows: DAGVTQSPTHLIKTRGQQVTLRCSPKSGHDTVSWYQQALGQGPQFIFQYYEEEERQRGNFPDRFSGHQFPNYSSELNVNALLLGDSALYLCASSPSGRGVKNIQYFGAGTRLSVL.

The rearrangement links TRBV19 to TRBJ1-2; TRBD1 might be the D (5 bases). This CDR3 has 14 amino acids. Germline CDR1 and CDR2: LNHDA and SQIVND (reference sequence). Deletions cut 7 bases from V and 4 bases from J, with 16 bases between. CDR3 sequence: CASIRRGGTYGYTF. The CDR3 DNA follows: TGTGCCAGTATCCGAAGGGGAGGGACCTATGGCTACACCTTC.

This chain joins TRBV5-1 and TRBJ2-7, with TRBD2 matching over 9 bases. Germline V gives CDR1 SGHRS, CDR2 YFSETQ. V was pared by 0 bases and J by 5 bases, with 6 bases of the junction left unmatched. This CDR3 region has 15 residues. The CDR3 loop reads CASSLALAGNHEQYF. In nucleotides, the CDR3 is TGCGCCAGCAGCTTGGCCCTAGCGGGAAACCACGAGCAGTACTTC. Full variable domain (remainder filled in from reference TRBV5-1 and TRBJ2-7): KAGVTQTPRYLIKTRGQQVTLSCSPISGHRSVSWYQQTPGQGLQFLFEYFSETQRNKGNFPGRFSGRQFSNSRSEMNVSTLELGDSALYLCASSLALAGNHEQYFGPGTRLTVT.

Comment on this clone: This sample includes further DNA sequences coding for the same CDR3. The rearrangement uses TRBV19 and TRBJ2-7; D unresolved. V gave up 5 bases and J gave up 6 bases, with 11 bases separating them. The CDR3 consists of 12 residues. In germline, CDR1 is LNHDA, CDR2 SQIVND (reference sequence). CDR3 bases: TGTGCCAGTAGTCTTTCGCGAAGCGAGCAGTACTTC. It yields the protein CASSLSRSEQYF.

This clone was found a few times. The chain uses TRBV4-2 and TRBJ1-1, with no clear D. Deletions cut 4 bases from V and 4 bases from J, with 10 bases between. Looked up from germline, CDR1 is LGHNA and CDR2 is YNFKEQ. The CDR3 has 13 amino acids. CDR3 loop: CASSPQRFTEAFF. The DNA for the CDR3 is TGTGCCAGCAGCCCACAAAGGTTCACTGAAGCTTTCTTT.

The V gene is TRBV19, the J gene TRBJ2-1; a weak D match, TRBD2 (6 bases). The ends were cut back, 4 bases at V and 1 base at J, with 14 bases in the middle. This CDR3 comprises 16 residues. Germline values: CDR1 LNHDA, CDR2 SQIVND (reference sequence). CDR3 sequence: CASSSLSGGSYNEQFF. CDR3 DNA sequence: TGTGCCAGTAGTAGCCTATCCGGGGGATCCTACAATGAGCAGTTCTTC.

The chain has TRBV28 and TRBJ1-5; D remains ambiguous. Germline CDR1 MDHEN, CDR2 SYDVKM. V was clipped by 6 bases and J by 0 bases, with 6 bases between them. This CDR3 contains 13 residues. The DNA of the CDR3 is TGTGCCAGCAGGACACCTAGCAATCAGCCCCAGCATTTT. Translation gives CASRTPSNQPQHF.

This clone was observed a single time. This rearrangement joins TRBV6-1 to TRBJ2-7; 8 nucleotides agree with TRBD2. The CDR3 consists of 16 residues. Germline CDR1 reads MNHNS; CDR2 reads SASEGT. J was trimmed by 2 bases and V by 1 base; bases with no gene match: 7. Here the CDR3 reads CASSEGRRGATYEQYF. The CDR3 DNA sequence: TGTGCCAGCAGTGAAGGCCGGCGGGGGGCAACCTACGAGCAGTACTTC.

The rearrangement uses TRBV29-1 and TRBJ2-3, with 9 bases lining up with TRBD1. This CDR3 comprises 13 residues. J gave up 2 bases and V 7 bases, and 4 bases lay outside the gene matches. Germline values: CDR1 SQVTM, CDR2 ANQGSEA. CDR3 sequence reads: CSAQGANTDTQYF. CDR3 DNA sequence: TGCAGCGCACAGGGGGCGAACACAGATACGCAGTATTTT.

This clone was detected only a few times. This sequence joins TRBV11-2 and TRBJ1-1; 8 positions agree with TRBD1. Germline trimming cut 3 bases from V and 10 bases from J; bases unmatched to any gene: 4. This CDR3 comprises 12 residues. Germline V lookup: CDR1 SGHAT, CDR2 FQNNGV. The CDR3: CASSFPGTGAFF. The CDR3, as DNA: TGTGCCAGCAGCTTCCCCGGGACAGGAGCTTTCTTT.

The CDR3 region is CASSVSGTAMNTEAFF. CDR3 nucleotide sequence: TGCGCCAGCAGCGTATCTGGGACAGCGATGAACACTGAAGCTTTCTTT. The V gene is TRBV5-1, the J gene TRBJ1-1; 7 positions match TRBD1. CDR3 length: 16 amino acids. V was clipped by 4 bases and J by 0 bases; unmatched bases: 9. In germline, CDR1 is SGHRS, CDR2 YFSETQ. Based on the CDR3 plus reference TRBV5-1 and TRBJ1-1, the full variable domain is KAGVTQTPRYLIKTRGQQVTLSCSPISGHRSVSWYQQTPGQGLQFLFEYFSETQRNKGNFPGRFSGRQFSNSRSEMNVSTLELGDSALYLCASSVSGTAMNTEAFFGQGTRLTVV.

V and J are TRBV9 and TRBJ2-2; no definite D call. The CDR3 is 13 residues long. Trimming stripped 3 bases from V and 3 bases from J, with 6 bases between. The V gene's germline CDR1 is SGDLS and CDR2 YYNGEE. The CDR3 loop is CASSDKDTGELFF. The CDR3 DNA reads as TGTGCCAGCAGCGATAAAGACACCGGGGAGCTGTTTTTT.

The CDR3 bases are TGTGCCAGCAGTGGGGGGACAGGCGTTAATGAAAAACTGTTTTTT. It specifies CASSGGTGVNEKLFF. The V gene is TRBV6-1, the J gene TRBJ1-4, with TRBD1 matching over 8 bases. Germline CDR1 and CDR2: MNHNS and SASEGT. Trimming removed 4 bases from V and 4 bases from J; junction bases left unmatched: 5. The length of the CDR3 is 15 residues.

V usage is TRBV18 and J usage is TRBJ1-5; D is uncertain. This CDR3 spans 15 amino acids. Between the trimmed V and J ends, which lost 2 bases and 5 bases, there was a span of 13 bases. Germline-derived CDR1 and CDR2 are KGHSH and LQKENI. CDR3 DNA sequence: TGTGCCAGCTCACCAATTGCAGGTTCGGATCAGCCCCAGCATTTT. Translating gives CASSPIAGSDQPQHF.

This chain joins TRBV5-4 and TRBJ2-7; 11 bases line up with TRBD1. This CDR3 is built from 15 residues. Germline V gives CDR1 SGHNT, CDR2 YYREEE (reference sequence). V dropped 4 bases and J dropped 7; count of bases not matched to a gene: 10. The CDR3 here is CASSETGTGGREQYF. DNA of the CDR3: TGTGCCAGCAGCGAAACCGGGACAGGGGGTCGTGAGCAGTACTTC.

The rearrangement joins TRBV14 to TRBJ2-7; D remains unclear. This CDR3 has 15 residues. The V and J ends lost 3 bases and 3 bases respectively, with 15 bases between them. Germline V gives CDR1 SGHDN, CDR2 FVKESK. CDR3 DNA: TGTGCCAGCAGCCAGAGTGGGTCCCTCTTCTACGAGCAGTACTTC. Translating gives CASSQSGSLFYEQYF.